This T cell receptor beta chain is from a study of T-cell memory formation after mild COVID-19. Study context: Clustering of TCRs was largely donor specific. The study, taken as a whole, reports: Mostly located in CM and EM were contracting CD4+ clones, with contracting CD8+ clones located in EMRA. CD4/CD8 balance characterized clones contracting day 15 to 85, and CD4+ skew characterized later expanders. Prior to infection, memory already included some responding clones, suggesting cross-reactive memory joined.

The CDR3 has 16 residues. V trimming: 2 bases; J trimming: 1 base; junction bases outside the gene matches: 4. This clonotype was seen at least ten times. What it recognizes is unknown. MiXCR, run by TCRdb on the 5' RACE reads, gives a single entry per CDR3 protein. Of fewer than 140,000 distinct CDR3 sequences in the sample, 9.5% to 15% are singletons; the top ten hold around 30%. This chain uses TRBV12-3 or TRBV12-4 with TRBJ2-2; 7 positions match TRBD1. This TCR was sampled from an adult woman who had mild COVID-19 (a few samples of this study predate the infection). Cell type and time point are not known. The sequenced sample was PBMCs or a T cell subset sorted from them (not recorded which). The CDR3 coding sequence is TGTGCCAGCAGTTTACCCGACAGGGTGAACACCGGGGAGCTGTTTTTT. Encoded protein: CASSLPDRVNTGELFF.